This T cell receptor beta chain originates from a study of blood T cell repertoires in COVID-19. CDR1 is SGHNT, CDR2 YYREEE, per germline (reference sequence). The ends were cut back, 0 bases at V and 5 bases at J, with 12 bases in the middle. The CDR3 totals 15 residues. Assay used: immunoSEQ multiplex PCR; TCRdb lists only in-frame clones, some missing. This sample carries around 80,000 clones, about four fifths of them seen once, and the ten largest clones take roughly 10%. Source material: peripheral blood. This clonotype was sampled from a human donor in a cohort sampled during active COVID-19. The rearrangement joins TRBV5-4 to TRBJ2-1; D remains ambiguous. The DNA for the CDR3 is TGTGCCAGCAGCTTGGCTGTAGGAGTTCACAATGAGCAGTTCTTC. This codes for CASSLAVGVHNEQFF. The entire variable domain, with the rest obtained from reference TRBV5-4 and TRBJ2-1, is as follows: ETGVTQSPTHLIKTRGQQVTLRCSSQSGHNTVSWYQQALGQGPQFIFQYYREEENGRGNFPPRFSGLQFPNYSSELNVNALELDDSALYLCASSLAVGVHNEQFFGPGTRLTVL.